This T cell receptor (beta chain) comes out of a study of T-cell reconstitution after alpha-beta-depleted transplantation in children (dated by TCRdb to the mid-2010s). A note on the overall study: The study quantitatively tracked T-cell immune reconstitution after TCRalphabeta/CD19-depleted allogeneic hematopoietic cell transplantation in children using TCR repertoire profiling. Beyond this particular receptor, the publication reports: In some patients, the high TCRbeta diversity seen at day 60 was put down to recipient T cells and intrathymic progenitors that had survived conditioning. Over the following months the frequencies of hyperexpanded clones went down, and after one year T-cell counts and TCRbeta diversity were mostly credited to newly produced T cells. Apparently early alphabetaT-cell count recovery about two months after transplant reportedly relied on only several hundred rapidly expanded clones derived from non-depleted graft cells.

With respect to this clonotype: Its recognized antigen is unknown. There are no base qualities to consult, and no much larger clone falls within one base.

Libraries came from PCR. These reads were obtained on an Illumina HiSeq 2500. Molecular barcoding was employed in the preparation of TCR libraries, with unique molecular identifiers being used to normalize TCRbeta repertoire quantification. The public reads were quality trimmed at Q25 with fastp and then assembled into clones with MiXCR by TCRdb, keeping productive beta chains. Each entry merges the rows of one CDR3 protein and shows their most common DNA and genes. The sample records about 980,000 distinct CDR3 sequences, about 29% of which are singletons. About 28% of the sample rests with the top ten. The CDR3 starts with the cysteine, ends with the phenylalanine, and has 15 residues. The DNA shown is the 45-base CDR3, in frame from base 1. The trim is 6 bases for V and 5 bases for J, with a gap of 20 bases between the germline ends. CDR1 and CDR2 (SGHRS, YFSETQ) derive from the germline V gene.

Read against the paper, the sample's treatment or condition label means: allogeneic hematopoietic cell transplantation with graft depleted of TCRalphabeta T cells and CD19 B cells. TCRalphabeta/CD19-depleted allogeneic hematopoietic cell grafts were given to the transplant recipients, all of whom were children. The chain is encoded by TRBV5-1 joined to TRBJ1-1, and possibly TRBD1, on 5 matching bases. Sequenced material: PBMCs, mostly from graft donor cells, taken 360 days after TCRalphabeta/CD19-depleted stem cell transplant. This receptor was obtained from a boy younger than two who had a stem cell transplant for SCID, so the T cells may come from the graft donor. The CDR3 has the sequence CASTENQGLGTEAFF. The nucleotide sequence reads as follows: TGCGCCAGCACCGAGAACCAGGGTCTAGGTACTGAAGCTTTCTTT.